This T cell receptor (beta chain) was sequenced during a study of beta chain features in type 1 diabetes (dated by TCRdb to between 2018 and 2020). Turning to the overall study: Patients and healthy donors did not differ in mean age, gender distribution, total cell number or subset yield. The study compared the TCRB repertoires of sorted circulating CD4+ T cell subsets in recently diagnosed type 1 diabetes patients with those in matched healthy donors. Regulatory and stem cell-like memory subsets were obtained from only 8 patients and about 8 healthy donors, while naive and central memory subsets were obtained from all 30 or so donors. A total of 90 million to 130 million sorted cells were examined across all samples, and a strong correlation was observed between cell number per subset and RNA yield.

Each donor gave one peripheral blood draw, roughly 0.12 L on average, collected into heparinised tubes. Naive, central memory, regulatory and stem cell-like memory CD4+ T cells were sorted on a BD FACSAria II using a panel including CD45RO, CCR7, CD25, CD127, CD95 and CD27. All sorted populations exceeded 95% purity. Right away, PBMCs were isolated by Lymphoprep density gradient centrifugation and were stained directly, with no culture step. So that batch effects would be minimized, each experiment stained and sorted samples in pairs, pairing one healthy donor with one patient. Including the terminal cysteine and phenylalanine, the CDR3 comprises 14 residues. Only the CDR3 part of the read is kept: 42 bases, read in frame from the first base. Relative to germline, V is 5 bases shorter and J is 0 bases shorter, with 10 bases between their ends. The germline V gene yields SQVTM for CDR1 and ANQGSEA for CDR2.

Regarding this clone: Which antigen it targets is not known. Per-base qualities were not stored, and no clone one base away is much larger.

The entire amount of isolated RNA was reverse transcribed using the High Capacity cDNA Reverse Transcription Kit, so the sequenced TCRB transcripts were expressed ones. Deep immunoSEQ sequencing was applied to naive, central memory and regulatory T cell samples, giving an average of roughly 3.5 million total reads per sample. After sorted cells were lysed in RLT buffer, RNA was extracted with DNase-treated RNeasy Micro or Mini kits, with the choice depending on cell number. Each cell subset was processed separately to prevent cross-contamination, with patient and healthy donor samples processed together. TCRB sequences were amplified from cDNA with the immunoSEQ multiplex PCR, producing 87-bp fragments spanning the CDR3 region. Sequencing of the amplicons was done on the Illumina HiSeq platform. Per the authors' processing: Synthetic template baselines were used to correct PCR bias computationally, reads within Hamming distance 2 were collapsed together, and singletons that could not be merged were discarded. Reads were aligned to IMGT to assign V, D and J genes, CDR3 length, and insertions or deletions at six rearrangement sites. Within each subset, clonotype counts were normalized to sorted cell number, after which true diversity and Gini coefficients were computed with the tcR R package. The overlap coefficient, calculated on TCRB nucleotide sequences, was used to quantify repertoire sharing. Entries here come from immuneACCESS through TCRdb and include only in-frame sequences with V and J called. Some clones fail to appear in such tables; in the studies checked, an unresolved V gene covers under half of the shortfall, and the cause of the remainder is unknown. V, J and clone size derive from that table, while D and trimming were established from the DNA sequence. The sample table shows some 60,000 clones, and about 61% are seen once. 2.2% of the sample goes to the ten largest clones.

Points the paper makes about the study in general: PCR might favor shorter templates, but patient and control samples were amplified and corrected together, so any skew would affect both groups equally. Patients with type 1 diabetes made fewer insertions and deleted more nucleotides at VDJ recombination sites, implying thymic rearrangement abnormalities. In all four CD4+ subsets, TCRB CDR3 length was moderately but significantly shorter in type 1 diabetes patients. Because small numbers of individuals were included in the HLA sub-analyses, any influence of HLA type on TCRB rearrangement was left unresolved. Naive, central memory and regulatory TCRB repertoires appeared more similar among patients than among healthy donors. Because cDNA rather than genomic DNA was sequenced, highly expressing activated cells could have been over-represented, although no difference in activation and CD3 levels was found between groups.

Sequenced material: Tregs from blood. In the paper's terms, the cell subset or site label means: regulatory CD4+ T cells. The TCR comes from a woman aged 18-29 years in good health. Recombination joined TRBV29-1 with TRBJ2-2, and TRBD1 may be the D gene, going by 6 matching bases. The bases are TGCAGCGTTCAGGGGCCCTCGAACACCGGGGAGCTGTTTTTT. The translation is CSVQGPSNTGELFF.